A single T cell receptor beta chain is shown here with its context. Germline lookup yields CDR1 GTSNPN and CDR2 SVGIG (reference sequence). The CDR3 spans 15 residues. Between the trimmed V and J ends, which lost 1 base and 0 bases, there was a span of 13 bases. This sample was included in a study of blood T cell repertoires in COVID-19. Study overall: Some COVID-19 samples were acute and others convalescent; all came from the United States, Italy and Spain.

Authors' data handling: Quantification of nucleated cells was approximated via reference gene primer amplification. Sequenced by immunoSEQ multiplex PCR; TCRdb stores in-frame clones only, minus some. V, J and clone size are those of that table, while D and trimming were read from the DNA. This table holds over 250,000 clones, about 88% found once. This receptor was identified in a woman between 55 and 75 years old with acute or convalescent COVID-19. V and J are TRBV30 and TRBJ2-7, with D maybe TRBD2 (6 bases). Sequenced sample: peripheral blood. CDR3 coding DNA: TGTGCCTGGAGTGGATCCCTGGGGGGCTCCTACGAGCAGTACTTC. It codes for CAWSGSLGGSYEQYF.